Below are 8 T cell receptor beta chains sequenced from a single sample in a study of T cells after yellow fever vaccination. TCRdb reprocessed the 5' RACE reads with MiXCR, giving one entry per CDR3 protein. The profile shows hundreds of thousands of distinct CDR3 sequences, about 19% of them singletons. The source was PBMCs, collected before the yellow fever booster vaccination. These receptors came from a man aged 18 to 30 who received the YFV17D yellow fever vaccine.

The V call is TRBV5-4, the J call TRBJ1-1; 8 bases are a match to TRBD1. Losses at the gene ends were 0 bases for V and 6 bases for J; bases not matched to a gene: 7. Germline V gene data show CDR1 as SGHNT and CDR2 as YYREEE (reference sequence). This CDR3 is built from 15 residues. The CDR3 here is CASSLGGQASAEAFF. CDR3 coding DNA: TGTGCCAGCAGCTTGGGGGGACAGGCCAGCGCTGAAGCTTTCTTT. Full variable domain (remainder filled in from reference TRBV5-4 and TRBJ1-1): ETGVTQSPTHLIKTRGQQVTLRCSSQSGHNTVSWYQQALGQGPQFIFQYYREEENGRGNFPPRFSGLQFPNYSSELNVNALELDDSALYLCASSLGGQASAEAFFGQGTRLTVV.

This clonotype was seen a handful of times. The V and J genes are TRBV10-3 and TRBJ1-6, with no clear D. Germline V gives CDR1 ENHRY, CDR2 SYGVKD. The CDR3 runs 12 residues. Trimming left V 3 bases short and J 10 bases short, with 7 bases between. As DNA, the CDR3 is TGTGCCATCAGTGAAAGTGTCTCACCCCTCCACTTT. Protein: CAISESVSPLHF.

V is TRBV7-2 and J is TRBJ1-6, with 9 bases identical to TRBD1. The CDR3 is 18 amino acids. Per germline, CDR1 SGHTA and CDR2 FQGNSA. The J segment lost 10 bases and the V segment lost 5 bases, leaving 18 bases of the junction unmatched. Written as DNA, the CDR3 is TGTGCCAGCAGCGCGGACAGGGGACTCATCGACTTAACGTCACCCCTCCACTTT. Encoded protein: CASSADRGLIDLTSPLHF.

This clonotype has more than one count but fewer than ten. The V and J genes are TRBV29-1 and TRBJ2-7, with TRBD1 matching over 9 bases. V lost 4 bases and J lost 2; bases outside the gene matches: 21. The V gene's germline CDR1 is SQVTM and CDR2 ANQGSEA. The CDR3 extends over 19 amino acids. The CDR3 DNA sequence: TGCAGCGTTGTAAGTTGGGCCGGATGGAGGGGACAGGGTACCTACGAGCAGTACTTC. Amino acids: CSVVSWAGWRGQGTYEQYF.

The chain links TRBV10-1 to TRBJ2-5; 8 nucleotides line up with TRBD2. Germline V gives CDR1 WNHNN, CDR2 SYGVQD (reference sequence). J gave up 2 bases and V 10 bases, and 15 bases lay outside the gene matches. The CDR3 consists of 16 residues. As DNA, the CDR3 is TGCGCCACCATTAGGTGTGGTAGCGGGGCACAAGAGACCCAGTACTTC. Translated, it gives CATIRCGSGAQETQYF.

This clonotype was observed at least ten times. V and J are TRBV7-3 and TRBJ1-3; a possible D gene is TRBD1 (6 bases). V was cut by 5 bases and J by 0 bases, with 8 bases left in between. Per germline, CDR1 SGHTA and CDR2 FQGTGA. The CDR3 loop spans 14 amino acids. CDR3 protein: CASSADSSGNTIYF. The CDR3, as DNA: TGTGCCAGCAGCGCGGACAGCTCTGGAAACACCATATATTTT.

A few counts support this clonotype. The chain has TRBV15 and TRBJ1-6; 9 nucleotides align to TRBD1. The germline V gene encodes CDR1 LNHNV and CDR2 YYDKDF (reference sequence). The CDR3 spans 11 residues. Unmatched junction bases numbered 5, after V lost 8 bases and J lost 15 bases. DNA for the CDR3: TGTGCCACCTCAAACAGGGGGCTCCTCCACTTT. It specifies CATSNRGLLHF.

This clonotype was detected only a few times. This chain joins TRBV5-1 and TRBJ2-1; tentatively, D is TRBD1 (5 bases). Germline V CDR1 and CDR2: SGHRS, YFSETQ. The CDR3 loop spans 13 amino acids. The V end lost 4 bases, the J end lost 5 bases, and 10 bases lay between the germline ends. CDR3 DNA: TGCGCCAGCAGCGACAGTCCCGACAATGAGCAGTTCTTC. This encodes CASSDSPDNEQFF.